The clone carrying this T cell receptor (beta chain) was observed many times. The sample belongs to a study of T cells in Graves' hyperthyroidism and ophthalmopathy. Amplified regions were TCR beta CDR3 sequences from RNA transcripts. Primed by the HTBI set, a first-round RT-PCR was run on the TCR CDR3. TCRdb recomputed calls from the multiplex PCR reads with MiXCR, one row per CDR3 protein. The sample shows 600,000 to 650,000 distinct CDR3 sequences, under 25% of them seen only once. The germline V gene encodes CDR1 SGHRS and CDR2 YFSETQ. V lost 1 base to trimming and J lost 2 bases, with 9 bases between them. The CDR3 runs to 14 residues.

This chain joins TRBV5-1 and TRBJ1-2; tentatively, D is TRBD1 (5 bases). The receptor was isolated from a man aged 30-40 years with Graves' ophthalmopathy. The specimen sequenced was blood. CDR3 amino acids: CASSLTTENYGYTF. For the CDR3, the DNA is TGCGCCAGCAGCTTGACGACAGAAAACTATGGCTACACCTTC.